The clone carrying this T cell receptor (beta chain) turned up a few times. Its cognate antigen is unknown. The junction departs from the called germline gene at one end, perhaps through a read error. The data were taken from a study of T cell repertoires in cytomegalovirus infection. Study observations and caveats: The ex vivo response was dominated by HLA-C-restricted CMV-specific TCR beta clonotypes.

The germline V gene has CDR1 MNHNY and CDR2 SVGAGI (reference sequence). The length of the CDR3 is 11 residues. MiXCR, applied by TCRdb to the reads, yields one record per CDR3 protein. The table has hundreds of thousands of distinct CDR3 sequences, 24% seen once. The sample consisted of CD8+ T cells from PBMCs. The chain is built from TRBV6-6 and TRBJ2-5; tentative D call: TRBD2 (6 bases). This TCR was recovered from a human donor in good health (CMV status not recorded). Some clones in this sample may be carry-over from other donors' samples. The DNA of the CDR3 is TGTGCTAGCAGTCCGGGGGACCACCAGTACTTC. Translated: CASSPGDHQYF.